This T cell receptor (beta chain) was observed in a study of blood T cells in healthy people across ages (dated by TCRdb to between 2014 and 2016). General notes on the study: Template switching captured roughly one uniquely barcoded TCR beta cDNA molecule per two T cells in model experiments. Using deep sequencing normalized with unique cDNA molecular identifiers, the study measured how TCR beta repertoire diversity changes with age. The donors were divided into four age groups: young (average around 17 years), middle-aged (roughly 42), aged (62) and long-lived (roughly 88). For two donors (one aged 18 to 29 and one aged 80 or older), the study analyzed two additional independent replicas of 1 million unique cDNA reads from the same blood draw.

Library construction relied on 5' RACE. These reads were obtained on an Illumina HiSeq 2500. A second PCR of roughly 7 to 11 cycles was performed with a sample-barcoded 5' primer and a J-beta primer mix. A template-switch 5' adaptor carrying 12 random nucleotides introduced a unique molecular identifier onto each TCR beta cDNA molecule. At least 2.5 million CDR3-containing paired-end reads were obtained from each sample. First-strand cDNA was synthesized from all RNA with the Mint cDNA synthesis kit, primed by a TRBC-specific oligonucleotide. After uracil-DNA glycosylase treatment, a first 18-cycle PCR used universal primers M1SS and BC2_uni_R on all cDNA. Per the authors' processing: Each sample was normalized by randomly selecting 1 million high-quality reads, each carrying a distinct molecular identifier. Reads sharing molecular identifiers were discarded rather than binned into consensus sequences. MiTCR, run with a Q25 quality threshold and the strictest error-elimination algorithm, handled CDR3 identification, clonotype clustering and error correction. A nonparametric unseen species model with Euler transformation was used to estimate lower-bound total TCR beta diversity. Clones were called with MiXCR by TCRdb after fastp trimmed the public reads at Q25, and only in-frame beta chains were retained. Every distinct CDR3 protein forms one entry, paired with its most common genes and DNA. TCRdb, rather than the study authors, made the V and J calls. The sample profile shows 550,000 to 650,000 distinct CDR3 sequences; roughly a quarter of them were found once. The ten largest clones capture approximately 3.6% of the sample.

A few counts support this clonotype. There is no known antigen for this receptor. No quality values exist for individual bases; no much larger clone is one base distant. Study-level results and caveats: Observed TCR beta diversity per million T cells fell roughly linearly with age, and a significant reduction was already apparent by age approximately 41. A strong correlation was found between observed TCR beta diversity and the percentage of naive T cells measured by flow cytometry. Since profiling was done on bulk unsorted PBMCs, naive and antigen-experienced compartments could not be conclusively compared. The CMV infection status of donors was not known, potentially confounding age-related changes in expanded clonotypes. Estimates of total diversity based on one million sequenced T cells were considered lower bounds and underestimates. Compared with the aged group, the long-lived group had more naive CD4+ T cells, fewer expanded clones and increased TCR diversity, suggesting age selection.

Donors were approximately 42 systemically healthy Caucasian individuals from Russia aged about 6 to 100 years. Approximately 10 milliliters of peripheral blood were collected from each donor into EDTA-treated Vacutainer tubes. Ficoll-Paque density-gradient centrifugation was used to isolate PBMCs, with at least 6 million obtained per sample. Total RNA, at least 5 micrograms per sample, was extracted from PBMCs with Trizol reagent. Naive CD45RAhigh/CD27high T cell percentages were measured by flow cytometry on a PBMC aliquot from every donor. V was cut back by 1 base and J by 7 bases, leaving a gap of 15 bases between them. Counted from cysteine to phenylalanine, this CDR3 has 15 amino acids. The sequence is cut down to CDR3 DNA, 45 bases in frame from base 1. CDR1 and CDR2, looked up from the germline V gene, are SGHRS and YFSETQ. The sample was also linked to a second study, of T cells of mothers and their children. Looking at the second paper: The donors were nine systemically healthy Caucasian individuals, made up of three mothers and their six children. cDNA synthesis consumed the entire amount of extracted RNA, loaded at about 1.6 ug RNA in each 15 ul reaction. In the second PCR, sample barcodes and 2-4 random nucleotides were introduced via the M1S primer. Over 9.5 million TCR beta CDR3 reads were obtained for each mother, and 2.7 million or so reads were obtained for each child. TCR recombination output is similarly shaped by thymic selection in related and unrelated pairs, with a minor effect exerted by inherited differences. Related mother-child pairs always showed normalized repertoire overlap that was slightly higher than in unrelated mother-child pairs, though the difference was never significant. No persistent microchimeric T cell clones were detected, at a sensitivity of around 97 clones per million clonotypes. The study used deep NGS to compare TCR beta repertoires of mothers and children, seeking features distinguishing related mother-child pairs from unrelated individuals. On average, the children were approximately 12 +/- 4 years old, while the mothers were around 42 +/- 4 years old. After adapters were ligated using NEBNext reagents, the libraries underwent 100+100 nt paired-end sequencing on an Illumina HiSeq 2000. To prevent cross-contamination, the mother and child libraries were prepared one month apart and sequenced in separate runs. For each donor, somewhere between about 500,000 and 2,300,000 distinct TCR beta clonotypes were identified. Naive TCR beta clonotypes were estimated from low-frequency clonotypes matched to each donor's FACS-determined naive share, without sorting.

The sequence was obtained from a boy aged 2-9 years in good health. Specimen: blood. The chain uses TRBV5-1 and TRBJ2-1; the D gene is perhaps TRBD1, from 5 matching bases. The nucleotide sequence reads TGCGCCAGCAGCTTGACACAGGCCTCCGGGAATGAGCAGTTCTTC. Its coded protein is CASSLTQASGNEQFF.